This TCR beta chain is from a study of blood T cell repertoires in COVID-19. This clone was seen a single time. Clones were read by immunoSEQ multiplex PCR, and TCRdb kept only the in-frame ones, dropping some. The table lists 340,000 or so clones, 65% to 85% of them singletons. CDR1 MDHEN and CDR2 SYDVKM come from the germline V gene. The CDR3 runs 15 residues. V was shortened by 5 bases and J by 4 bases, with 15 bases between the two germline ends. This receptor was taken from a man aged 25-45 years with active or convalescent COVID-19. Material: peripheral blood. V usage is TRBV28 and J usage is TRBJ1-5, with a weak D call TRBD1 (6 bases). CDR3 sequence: CASSPPDRPNQPQHF. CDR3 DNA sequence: TGTGCCAGCAGTCCCCCGGACAGACCAAATCAGCCCCAGCATTTT.